Below, 17 T cell receptor beta chains from the same sample are listed, as sequenced in a study of blood T cells in healthy people across ages (dated by TCRdb to between 2015 and 2017). Receptors were amplified or captured by 5' RACE. The reads were generated on an Illumina HiSeq 2500. A second about 7 to 12 cycle PCR used a sample-barcoded 5' primer and a J-beta primer mix. The raw public reads went through TCRdb reprocessing: fastp at Q25, MiXCR clone calling, in-frame beta chains kept. Rows are unified per CDR3 protein, each entry keeping the most common DNA and genes. This sample lists hundreds of thousands of distinct CDR3 sequences; 35% to 50% were detected once. Clones ranked in the top ten supply 25% to 35% of the sample. Material for sequencing was blood. All receptors come from a man aged 80 or over in good health.

This chain connects TRBV20-1 to TRBJ2-5; D may correspond to TRBD1 or TRBD2 (7 bases each). From germline, CDR1 is DFQATT and CDR2 SNEGSKA (reference sequence). V was cut by 0 bases and J by 11 bases, with 25 bases left in between. The length of the CDR3 is 16 residues. As DNA, the CDR3 is TGCAGTGCTAGAGATCTCCAGGGGGGGGCTGGCAATGAGCAGTACTTC. As protein: CSARDLQGGAGNEQYF.

A few counts support this clonotype. This chain connects TRBV11-3 to TRBJ2-5; D might be TRBD1 (6 bases). The CDR3 is made up of 15 amino acids. Germline CDR1 reads SGHNT; CDR2 reads YENEEA. Trimming pared 0 bases from V and 0 bases from J, leaving 8 bases between. CDR3 in amino acids: CASSLDQGNQETQYF. CDR3 coding DNA: TGTGCCAGCAGCTTAGATCAGGGGAACCAAGAGACCCAGTACTTC.

The CDR3 sequence: CASSERGTSGSASYNEQFF. As DNA, the CDR3 is TGTGCCAGCAGCGAAAGGGGCACTAGCGGGAGTGCATCCTACAATGAGCAGTTCTTC. The chain couples TRBV7-3 to TRBJ2-1; 11 bases are a match to TRBD2. Looked up from germline, CDR1 is SGHTA and CDR2 is FQGTGA. V was pared by 5 bases and J by 1 base, with 13 bases of the junction left unmatched. The CDR3 sequence is 19 residues long.

In this sample, this clonotype turned up a few times. The chain recombines TRBV29-1 with TRBJ2-3, with 7 nucleotides matching TRBD1. This CDR3 region has 13 residues. With V trimmed by 6 bases and J by 0 bases, 3 bases remained unmatched. Looked up from germline, CDR1 is SQVTM and CDR2 is ANQGSEA. CDR3 DNA: TGCAGCGTGCTGGGACAGAGCACAGATACGCAGTATTTT. Amino acids: CSVLGQSTDTQYF.

Concerning this clonotype: A read error may be the cause here, since a much bigger clone is one base away. This chain uses TRBV7-2 with TRBJ2-5; perhaps D is TRBD1 or TRBD2 (6 bases each). V lost 4 bases and J 7 bases, leaving 28 bases between the germline ends. Germline CDR1 and CDR2: SGHTA and FQGNSA. This CDR3 spans 18 amino acids. The DNA for the CDR3 is TGTGCCAGCAGCTCAGGACTCACAGGGACCTTGGGGGGAGCGACCCAGTACTTC. Its translation is CASSSGLTGTLGGATQYF. The whole variable domain, filled in from reference TRBV7-2 and TRBJ2-5, reads GAGVSQSPSNKVTEKGKDVELRCDPISGHTALYWYRQSLGQGLEFLIYFQGNSAPDKSGLPSDRFSAERTGGSVSTLTIQRTQQEDSAVYLCASSSGLTGTLGGATQYFGPGTRLLVL.

This clonotype was detected only a few times. The chain carries TRBV7-9 and TRBJ2-5, with 7 positions matching TRBD2. CDR3 length equals 15 residues. V lost 7 bases, J lost 2 bases, and 10 bases stayed unmatched. CDR1 is SEHNR and CDR2 is FQNEAQ in the germline V gene (reference sequence). The CDR3 DNA follows: TGTGCCAGCATCCCTCCGTTGCGGGGGCAAGAGACCCAGTACTTC. It specifies CASIPPLRGQETQYF.

The V and J genes are TRBV6-1 and TRBJ2-2, with D hard to call. CDR1 is MNHNS, CDR2 SASEGT, per germline. The CDR3 loop spans 14 amino acids. V was shortened by 5 bases and J by 0 bases, with 7 bases between the two germline ends. The CDR3 DNA reads TGTGCCAGCAGTCGCAGTCCGAACACCGGGGAGCTGTTTTTT. It yields the protein CASSRSPNTGELFF.

This clonotype appeared a single time. The genes are TRBV4-2 and TRBJ1-3; TRBD1 matches at 8 bases. This CDR3 spans 15 amino acids. Germline V gene sequence: CDR1 LGHNA, CDR2 YNFKEQ. V was pared by 2 bases and J by 2 bases, with 2 bases of the junction left unmatched. CDR3 in DNA: TGTGCCAGCAGCCAACCAGGGGGCACTGGAAACACCATATATTTT. This encodes CASSQPGGTGNTIYF.

In its sample, this clonotype was seen a few times. The rearrangement uses TRBV7-9 and TRBJ2-3, with TRBD2 identical over 11 bases. The germline V gene has CDR1 SEHNR and CDR2 FQNEAQ (reference sequence). The V gene end was trimmed by 3 bases and the J gene end by 3 bases; junction bases not matched to a gene: 2. The CDR3 sequence is 15 residues long. CDR3 amino acids: CASSLRTSGTDTQYF. CDR3 nucleotide sequence: TGTGCCAGCAGCTTGAGGACTAGCGGGACAGATACGCAGTATTTT.

The rearrangement joins TRBV7-3 to TRBJ2-3; 8 bases are a match to TRBD2. The J segment lost 3 bases and the V segment lost 7 bases, leaving 3 bases of the junction unmatched. Looked up from germline, CDR1 is SGHTA and CDR2 is FQGTGA. This CDR3 has 13 residues. This chain's CDR3 is CASMASGTDTQYF. The CDR3 DNA follows: TGTGCCAGCATGGCTAGCGGGACAGATACGCAGTATTTT. The full variable domain, in which reference TRBV7-3 and TRBJ2-3 provide the parts outside the CDR3, is GAGVSQTPSNKVTEKGKYVELRCDPISGHTALYWYRQSLGQGPEFLIYFQGTGAADDSGLPNDRFFAVRPEGSVSTLKIQRTERGDSAVYLCASMASGTDTQYFGPGTRLTVL.

A few counts support this clonotype. The chain is built from TRBV5-1 and TRBJ1-4; D perhaps matches TRBD1 (6 bases). CDR1 is SGHRS and CDR2 is YFSETQ in the germline V gene. Between the trimmed V and J ends, which lost 4 bases and 10 bases, there was a span of 20 bases. This CDR3 has 15 residues. The CDR3 region is CASSAVAGDTTKLFF. The CDR3 DNA reads TGCGCCAGCAGCGCCGTGGCCGGGGACACTACAAAACTGTTTTTT.

The chain joins TRBV20-1 to TRBJ1-4; 8 bases align to TRBD1. CDR1 and CDR2 from the germline V gene are DFQATT and SNEGSKA (reference sequence). The J segment lost 8 bases and the V segment lost 0 bases, leaving 8 bases of the junction unmatched. The CDR3 is 15 amino acids. DNA for the CDR3: TGCAGTGCTAGAGATCGGACAGGGAAAAAGGAAAAACTGTTTTTT. Its protein is CSARDRTGKKEKLFF.

This chain links TRBV20-1 with TRBJ1-5; D is ambiguous. This CDR3 is built from 13 residues. V lost 5 bases and J 0 bases, leaving 8 bases between the germline ends. Germline CDR1 and CDR2: DFQATT and SNEGSKA (reference sequence). This CDR3 is CSAAAGSNQPQHF. The CDR3 DNA reads as TGCAGTGCTGCTGCAGGTAGCAATCAGCCCCAGCATTTT.

This rearrangement joins TRBV5-1 to TRBJ2-7; D is possibly TRBD1 (6 bases). Trimming removed 4 bases at V and 0 bases at J, with 14 bases between. Per germline, CDR1 SGHRS and CDR2 YFSETQ. The CDR3 covers 15 residues. CDR3 region: CASSPQRGNSYEQYF. CDR3 bases: TGCGCCAGCAGCCCACAGAGGGGGAACTCCTACGAGCAGTACTTC.

The rearrangement joins TRBV27 to TRBJ1-2; 10 bases are a match to TRBD1. The CDR3 totals 15 residues. With V trimmed by 8 bases and J by 8 bases, 14 bases remained unmatched. CDR1 MNHEY and CDR2 SMNVEV come from the germline V gene (reference sequence). CDR3 DNA: TGTGCCAGCCCCTCCGTAGTGGACAGGGGGAGGGGCTACACCTTC. Its translation is CASPSVVDRGRGYTF.

This clonotype was found once. This CDR3 reads CASSYYFGTPETQYF. Written as DNA, the CDR3 is TGTGCCAGCAGTTACTATTTCGGGACCCCAGAGACCCAGTACTTC. The V gene is TRBV6-5, the J gene TRBJ2-7; D possibly matches TRBD1 or TRBD2 (5 bases each). The J call is doubtful: the DNA matches TRBJ2-5 better. The germline V gene encodes CDR1 MNHEY and CDR2 SVGAGI. This CDR3 is built from 15 residues.

The J gene is TRBJ2-5, the V gene TRBV7-2; possible D gene TRBD2, 7 bases. This CDR3 has 14 residues. V was clipped by 8 bases and J by 4 bases, with 17 bases between them. The V gene's germline CDR1 is SGHTA and CDR2 FQGNSA. The CDR3 sequence: CASGEGGAPETQYF. CDR3 coding DNA: TGTGCCAGCGGAGAGGGGGGGGCCCCAGAGACCCAGTACTTC.